Presented here are 3 T cell receptor beta chains from one specimen sequenced in a study of cytomegalovirus exposure and HLA in healthy donors. Use of 60 Vbeta and 13 Jbeta primers characterized the PCR. Clones were sequenced by immunoSEQ multiplex PCR, and TCRdb holds only the in-frame ones, with some missing. The sample holds some 150,000 clones, roughly 80% seen once. The sequenced sample consisted of PBMCs. Every receptor here comes from a male donor in good health and CMV-seronegative.

The J gene is TRBJ2-7, the V gene TRBV2, with 9 bases matching TRBD2. CDR1 is SNHLY and CDR2 is FYNNEI in the germline V gene. The length of the CDR3 is 16 residues. V was pared by 2 bases and J by 0 bases, with 5 bases of the junction left unmatched. CDR3 protein: CASSELAGALSYEQYF. In DNA, the CDR3 is TGTGCCAGCAGTGAATTAGCGGGAGCCCTCTCCTACGAGCAGTACTTC.

The rearrangement joins TRBV5-4 to TRBJ2-2; 10 positions match TRBD2. Per germline, CDR1 SGHNT and CDR2 YYREEE (reference sequence). The CDR3 sequence is 17 residues long. With 4 bases clipped from V and 5 bases from J, the junction kept 11 bases outside the gene matches. CDR3 nucleotides: TGTGCCAGCAGCCCCGGCCAGCGGGAGGGCCGTACCGGGGAGCTGTTTTTT. Its protein is CASSPGQREGRTGELFF.

This clone was picked up a small number of times. V usage is TRBV11-2 and J usage is TRBJ1-2; tentative D call: TRBD1 (6 bases). The germline V gene encodes CDR1 SGHAT and CDR2 FQNNGV. V was trimmed by 1 base and J by 8 bases, leaving 11 bases between them. The CDR3 loop spans 13 amino acids. CDR3 residues: CASSLAGQNGYTF. CDR3 nucleotide sequence: TGTGCCAGCAGCTTAGCTGGACAGAACGGCTACACCTTC.